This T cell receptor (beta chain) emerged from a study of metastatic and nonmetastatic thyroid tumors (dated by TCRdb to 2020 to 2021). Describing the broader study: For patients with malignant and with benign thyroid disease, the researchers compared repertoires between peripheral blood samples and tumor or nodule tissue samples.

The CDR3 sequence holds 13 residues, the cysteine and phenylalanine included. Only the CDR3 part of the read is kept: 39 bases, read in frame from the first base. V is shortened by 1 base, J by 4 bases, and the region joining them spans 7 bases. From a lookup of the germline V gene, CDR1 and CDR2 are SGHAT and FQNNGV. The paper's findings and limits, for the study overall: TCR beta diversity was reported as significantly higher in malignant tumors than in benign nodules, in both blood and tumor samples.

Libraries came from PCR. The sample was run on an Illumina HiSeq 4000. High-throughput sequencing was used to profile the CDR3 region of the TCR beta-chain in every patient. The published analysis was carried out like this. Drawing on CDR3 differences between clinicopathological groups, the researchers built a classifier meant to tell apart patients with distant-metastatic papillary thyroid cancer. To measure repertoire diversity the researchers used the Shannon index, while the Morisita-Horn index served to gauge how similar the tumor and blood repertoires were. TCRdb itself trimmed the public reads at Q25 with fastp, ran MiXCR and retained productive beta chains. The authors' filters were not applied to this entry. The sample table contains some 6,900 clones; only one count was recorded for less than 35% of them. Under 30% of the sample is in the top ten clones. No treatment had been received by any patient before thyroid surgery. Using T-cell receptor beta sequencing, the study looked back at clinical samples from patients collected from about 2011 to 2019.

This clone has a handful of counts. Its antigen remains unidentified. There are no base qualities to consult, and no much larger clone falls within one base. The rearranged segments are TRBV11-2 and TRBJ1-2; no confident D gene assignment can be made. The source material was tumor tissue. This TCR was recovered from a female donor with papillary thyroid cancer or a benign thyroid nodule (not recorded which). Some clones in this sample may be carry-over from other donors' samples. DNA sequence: TGTGCCAGCAGCTTAGGGCAGGCCTATGGCTACACCTTC. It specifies CASSLGQAYGYTF.